One sample yielded the 2 T cell receptor beta chains listed below, sequenced in a study of T cells in Graves' hyperthyroidism and ophthalmopathy. RNA transcripts gave rise to amplified TCR beta CDR3 regions. Primed by the HTBI set, a first-round RT-PCR was run on the TCR CDR3. TCRdb ran MiXCR on the multiplex PCR reads and lists one entry per CDR3 protein. Of 130,000 to 150,000 distinct CDR3 sequences detected, more than 20% appear once; the ten largest clones hold around two thirds. Sequencing was carried out using blood. These receptors all come from a woman aged 50 to 60 with Graves' hyperthyroidism that later progressed to Graves' ophthalmopathy.

The table lists this clonotype with many counts. This chain joins TRBV2 and TRBJ2-1; no reliable D call. Trimming left V 3 bases short and J 12 bases short, with 18 bases between. This CDR3 is 14 amino acids long. CDR1 is SNHLY, CDR2 FYNNEI, per germline. This CDR3 reads CASSDRRTRSWQFF. The CDR3 coding sequence is TGTGCCAGCAGTGATCGACGGACCAGATCTTGGCAGTTCTTC. Supplemented by reference TRBV2 and TRBJ2-1, the full variable domain reads EPEVTQTPSHQVTQMGQEVILRCVPISNHLYFYWYRQILGQKVEFLVSFYNNEISEKSEIFDDQFSVERPDGSNFTLKIRSTKLEDSAMYFCASSDRRTRSWQFFGPGTRLTVL.

This clonotype was seen repeatedly, ten times or more. The chain has TRBV20-1 and TRBJ2-3, with 8 bases identical to TRBD2. The CDR3 has 13 residues. CDR1 is DFQATT and CDR2 is SNEGSKA in the germline V gene (reference sequence). CDR3 sequence: CCPAAGVTDTQYF. CDR3 bases: TGCTGCCCCGCAGCGGGAGTTACAGATACGCAGTATTTT.